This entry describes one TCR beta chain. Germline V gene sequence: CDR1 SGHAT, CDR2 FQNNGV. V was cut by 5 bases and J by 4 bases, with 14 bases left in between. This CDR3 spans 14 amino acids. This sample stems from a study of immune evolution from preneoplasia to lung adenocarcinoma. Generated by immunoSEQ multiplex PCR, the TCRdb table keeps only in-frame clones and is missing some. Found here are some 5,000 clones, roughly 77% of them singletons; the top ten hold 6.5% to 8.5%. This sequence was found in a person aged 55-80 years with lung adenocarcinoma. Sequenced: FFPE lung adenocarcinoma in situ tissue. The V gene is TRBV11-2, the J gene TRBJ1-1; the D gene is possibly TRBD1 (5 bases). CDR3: CASSLGRGSTEAFF. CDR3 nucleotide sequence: TGTGCCAGCAGCCTCGGGCGGGGGAGCACTGAAGCTTTCTTT.